Below are 17 T cell receptor beta chains sequenced from a single sample in a study of long-term antiretroviral therapy in people with HIV. Runs used v3.0 of the immunoSEQ assay and were done at survey level. The method was immunoSEQ multiplex PCR; TCRdb's version includes in-frame clones alone and lacks a portion of them. The sample shows roughly 30,000 clones, more than 75% of them seen only once. The sample here was unsorted PBMCs, taken 4.8 to 5 years after starting antiretroviral therapy. The receptors stem from a man between 35 and 55 years old with HIV.

V is TRBV6-1 and J is TRBJ1-1; TRBD1 is a possible D gene (6 bases). The germline V and J ends were trimmed by 6 bases and 4 bases, with 12 bases remaining between them. CDR3 length: 13 amino acids. The germline V gene encodes CDR1 MNHNS and CDR2 SASEGT. The CDR3: CASRGAPGTEAFF. CDR3 sequence (DNA): TGTGCCAGCAGGGGGGCTCCGGGCACTGAAGCTTTCTTT.

The J gene is TRBJ1-2, the V gene TRBV6-1, with TRBD1 as a possible D gene (5 bases). Germline-derived CDR1 and CDR2 are MNHNS and SASEGT. This CDR3 has 15 residues. V gave up 1 base and J gave up 2 bases, with 11 bases separating them. The CDR3 DNA reads as TGTGCCAGCAGTGAAGAATGGGGGACGAACTATGGCTACACCTTC. Protein product: CASSEEWGTNYGYTF.

This clone was seen more than once but under ten times. The rearrangement links TRBV25-1 to TRBJ2-7, with a weak D call TRBD1 (6 bases). Between the trimmed V and J ends, which lost 7 bases and 0 bases, there was a span of 10 bases. The CDR3 extends over 13 amino acids. The germline gives CDR1 MGHDK, CDR2 SYGVNS. The CDR3 DNA follows: TGTGCCAGCAAGGGGGAGAGCTCCTACGAGCAGTACTTC. This sequence encodes CASKGESSYEQYF.

CDR3 in DNA: TGTGCCAGCAGTTTAATCCCGGCCTCGCGCACTGAAGCTTTCTTT. Translated, it gives CASSLIPASRTEAFF. V and J are TRBV27 and TRBJ1-1; no reliable D call. In germline, CDR1 is MNHEY, CDR2 SMNVEV (reference sequence). The V end lost 2 bases, the J end lost 4 bases, and 14 bases lay between the germline ends. There are 15 residues in the CDR3.

This clone was found once. The V call is TRBV5-1, the J call TRBJ2-1; 10 bases match TRBD1. In germline, CDR1 is SGHRS, CDR2 YFSETQ. The CDR3 covers 14 residues. Trimming cost V 4 bases and J 9 bases; bases outside gene matches: 7. CDR3 sequence: CASSGGTGVGEQFF. CDR3 nucleotides: TGCGCCAGCAGCGGCGGGACAGGGGTTGGTGAGCAGTTCTTC.

The J gene is TRBJ2-7, the V gene TRBV6-5; D possibly corresponds to TRBD2 (5 bases). CDR1 MNHEY and CDR2 SVGAGI come from the germline V gene. The germline V and J ends were trimmed by 5 bases and 7 bases, with 15 bases remaining between them. CDR3 length: 13 residues. CDR3 region: CASSKPWTGEQYF. The CDR3, as DNA: TGTGCCAGCAGTAAACCCTGGACGGGAGAGCAGTACTTC.

The rearrangement joins TRBV6-6 to TRBJ1-5; D gene uncertain. Trimming took 2 bases from V and 2 from J, leaving 10 bases between them. CDR1 is MNHNY and CDR2 is SVGAGI in the germline V gene (reference sequence). CDR3 length equals 15 residues. CDR3 residues: CASSYEWLGNQPQHF. The CDR3, as DNA: TGTGCCAGCAGTTACGAGTGGTTAGGCAATCAGCCCCAGCATTTT.

This clone has more than one count but fewer than ten. V gene TRBV10-1 combines with J gene TRBJ2-7; D unclear. V was clipped by 3 bases and J by 6 bases, with 15 bases between them. The CDR3 sequence is 14 residues long. The germline V gene has CDR1 WNHNN and CDR2 SYGVQD (reference sequence). The DNA of the CDR3 is TGCGCCAGCAGTGACGGTGGGAACCTGTTCGAGCAGTACTTC. It specifies CASSDGGNLFEQYF.

The rearrangement links TRBV2 to TRBJ1-5; D is undetermined. The CDR3 covers 14 residues. In germline, CDR1 is SNHLY, CDR2 FYNNEI. V dropped 3 bases and J dropped 3 bases, with 9 bases sitting between them. As DNA, the CDR3 is TGTGCCAGCAGTGAGTCGGTCCTCAATCAGCCCCAGCATTTT. Its translation: CASSESVLNQPQHF. Complete variable domain (other parts from reference TRBV2 and TRBJ1-5): EPEVTQTPSHQVTQMGQEVILRCVPISNHLYFYWYRQILGQKVEFLVSFYNNEISEKSEIFDDQFSVERPDGSNFTLKIRSTKLEDSAMYFCASSESVLNQPQHFGDGTRLSIL.

Here the CDR3 DNA reads TGTGCCAGCAGTTTAGGAGGGGCCGAGCAGTACTTC. Translated: CASSLGGAEQYF. This rearrangement joins TRBV28 to TRBJ2-7, with a possible D match to TRBD2 (6 bases). The length of the CDR3 is 12 residues. Trimming left V 2 bases short and J 6 bases short, with 8 bases between. Germline V gene sequence: CDR1 MDHEN, CDR2 SYDVKM.

This clone appeared once. V and J are TRBV14 and TRBJ2-3; D possibly matches TRBD1 or TRBD2 (5 bases each). The CDR3 sequence is 14 residues long. Trimming left V 3 bases short and J 8 bases short, with 15 bases between. In germline, CDR1 is SGHDN, CDR2 FVKESK. CDR3 DNA sequence: TGTGCCAGCAGCCAGGGACCCCCAGTCGCTACGCAGTATTTT. Translated: CASSQGPPVATQYF.

V usage is TRBV12-5 and J usage is TRBJ2-1; TRBD2 might be the D (5 bases). CDR3 length equals 13 residues. Germline CDR1 reads LGHNT; CDR2 reads FRNRAP. V lost 5 bases, J lost 7 bases, and 12 bases lay in between. As DNA, the CDR3 is TGTGCTAGTGGTCCCCCGTCGGGGAATGAGCAGTTCTTC. Translation gives CASGPPSGNEQFF.

The genes are TRBV5-4 and TRBJ1-1; D is unclear. V was shortened by 0 bases and J by 3 bases, with 6 bases between the two germline ends. CDR3 length: 13 residues. Germline loops: CDR1 SGHNT, CDR2 YYREEE (reference sequence). This CDR3 is CASSLEQYTEAFF. In DNA form, the CDR3 reads TGTGCCAGCAGCTTGGAGCAGTACACTGAAGCTTTCTTT.

The rearrangement links TRBV13 to TRBJ1-2; 10 bases are shared with TRBD1. V lost 1 base and J lost 8; bases outside the gene matches: 4. Germline V gene data show CDR1 as PRHDT and CDR2 as FYEKMQ (reference sequence). This CDR3 is 14 amino acids long. CDR3 DNA sequence: TGTGCCAGCAGCTTAGTAGGACAGGGGGGAGGCTACACCTTC. Residues: CASSLVGQGGGYTF. Full variable domain (remainder filled in from reference TRBV13 and TRBJ1-2): AAGVIQSPRHLIKEKRETATLKCYPIPRHDTVYWYQQGPGQDPQFLISFYEKMQSDKGSIPDRFSAQQFSDYHSELNMSSLELGDSALYFCASSLVGQGGGYTFGSGTRLTVV.

This chain connects TRBV7-2 to TRBJ2-3, with 8 nucleotides matching TRBD2. Germline V gene data show CDR1 as SGHTA and CDR2 as FQGNSA. The CDR3 runs to 13 residues. After removal of 5 bases from V and 6 bases from J, the junction contained 4 bases not matched to a gene. The CDR3 here is CASSREGRDTQYF. The CDR3 DNA sequence: TGTGCCAGCAGCCGGGAGGGCAGGGATACGCAGTATTTT.

This clone is a singleton in its sample. The chain has TRBV11-2 and TRBJ2-3; D call uncertain. Germline V lookup: CDR1 SGHAT, CDR2 FQNNGV. V shed 0 bases and J shed 1 base, with 14 bases lying between them. This CDR3 comprises 17 residues. The CDR3 DNA follows: TGTGCCAGCAGCTTAGATCTGCTGCAGTCCCGCACAGATACGCAGTATTTT. It specifies CASSLDLLQSRTDTQYF.

V and J are TRBV10-3 and TRBJ2-1, with D perhaps TRBD1 (6 bases). Trimming cost V 11 bases and J 5 bases, with 13 bases left between them. This CDR3 has 12 residues. Germline V gene data show CDR1 as ENHRY and CDR2 as SYGVKD. For the CDR3, the DNA is TGTGCCCCCGGCAAGGGGGACAATGAGCAGTTCTTC. It codes for CAPGKGDNEQFF.